Listed below are T cell receptor beta chains from one sample, sequenced in a study of graft-versus-host responses after intestinal transplantation. Their specific antigens are unknown. The repertoire was sequenced with immunoSEQ multiplex PCR; TCRdb's copy has only in-frame clones and lacks some. The sample includes about 88,000 clones, approximately 94% of them seen just once. This sample comprised unstimulated CD4+ T cells sorted from spleen or lymph node cells, obtained before transplant. Receptors originate from a human donor who was the organ donor for an intestinal transplant. Each CDR3 is given without its conserved first and last residue. The D gene is left open where the match is weak.

v_call	d_call	j_call	cdr3_aa
TRBV16	NA	TRBJ1-2	ASSQFFKSERVSYGYT
TRBV10-3	TRBD2	TRBJ2-7	AISGTSGAYEQY
TRBV28	NA	TRBJ1-1	ASSLTRSEAF
TRBV28	TRBD1	TRBJ1-2	ASSFRQGAVYGYT
TRBV7-9	TRBD1	TRBJ1-1	ASSLARNPGQGGTEAF
TRBV29-1	NA	TRBJ2-5	SVEYPSGAETQY
TRBV28	NA	NA	ASRKPQGWGSYEQY
TRBV19	NA	TRBJ1-6	ASSTGPGGSYNSPLH
TRBV6-4	TRBD1	TRBJ2-7	ASSSGTGYGQY
TRBV6-1	NA	TRBJ2-4	ASSEIDYGRGLPTLEAKNIQY
TRBV6-1	TRBD1	TRBJ1-1	ASRKQGLITEAF
TRBV9	NA	TRBJ2-5	ASSTGADWEETQY
TRBV5-6	TRBD1	TRBJ2-4	ASSLKGARSNIQY
TRBV6-6	TRBD2	TRBJ2-3	ASRRKAGAFTDTQY
TRBV15	NA	TRBJ2-1	ATSSQESSYNEQF
TRBV7-2	NA	TRBJ2-7	ASSLDSDRGSYEQY
TRBV2	NA	TRBJ2-6	ASKVGAEGANVLT
TRBV10-3	TRBD1	TRBJ1-4	AISKNPGQGGEKLF
TRBV5-1	TRBD2	TRBJ2-5	ASSSPGGEETQY
TRBV2	NA	TRBJ2-1	ASRMGGIYNEQF
TRBV28	NA	TRBJ1-2	ASTQWDGRNYGYT
TRBV11-2	TRBD1	TRBJ2-1	ASSSTGQNEQF
TRBV9	NA	TRBJ2-3	ASSVEAGHSTDTQY
TRBV21-1	NA	TRBJ2-3	ASRTGIAADTQY
TRBV28	TRBD1	TRBJ1-2	ASSLGTGGGYT
TRBV5-1	NA	TRBJ1-2	ASSLSEGNYGYT
TRBV27	NA	TRBJ2-1	ASSLMQARYNEQF
TRBV9	NA	TRBJ1-6	ASSPGVQLYNSPLH
TRBV5-4	TRBD1	TRBJ1-1	ASSSGTGGLTEAF
TRBV18	NA	TRBJ1-2	ASSPPGTDTYGYT
TRBV6-6	NA	TRBJ1-1	ASSWGGTEAF
TRBV5-8	NA	TRBJ1-1	ASSFNTEAF
TRBV19	NA	TRBJ1-5	ASRPVITWDQPQH
TRBV6-5	NA	TRBJ1-6	ASSWTVSSYNSPLH
TRBV5-4	TRBD1	TRBJ2-2	ASSLDRGSGELF
TRBV4-1	NA	TRBJ2-1	ASSQTGYNEQF